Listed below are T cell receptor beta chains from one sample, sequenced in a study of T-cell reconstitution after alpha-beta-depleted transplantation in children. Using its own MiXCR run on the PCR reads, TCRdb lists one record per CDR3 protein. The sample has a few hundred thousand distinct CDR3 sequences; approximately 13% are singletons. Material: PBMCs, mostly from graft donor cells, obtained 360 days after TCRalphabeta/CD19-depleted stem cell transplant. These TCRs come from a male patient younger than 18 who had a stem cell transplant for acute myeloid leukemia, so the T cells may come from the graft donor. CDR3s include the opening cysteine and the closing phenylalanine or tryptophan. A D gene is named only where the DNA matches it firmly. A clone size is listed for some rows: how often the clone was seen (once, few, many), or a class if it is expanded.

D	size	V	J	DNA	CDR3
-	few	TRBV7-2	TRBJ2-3	TGTGCCAGCAGCTTGCGTCGGACGGAGGATACGCAGTATTTT	CASSLRRTEDTQYF
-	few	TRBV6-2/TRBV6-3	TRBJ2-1	TGTGCCAGCAGTTGGAGTGGGACCTCCTACAATGAGCAGTTCTTC	CASSWSGTSYNEQFF
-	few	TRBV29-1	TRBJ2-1	TGCAGCGCAACTAGGGGCGAGGTGTTACCCTACAATGAGCAGTTCTTC	CSATRGEVLPYNEQFF
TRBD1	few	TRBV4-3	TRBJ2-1	TGCGCCAGCAGCCGCAGCCGGACAGGGAGTGATGAGCAGTTCTTC	CASSRSRTGSDEQFF
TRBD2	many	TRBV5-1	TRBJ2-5	TGCGCCAGCAGGGACGTAGCGGGAGTGGGAGAGACCCAGTACTTC	CASRDVAGVGETQYF
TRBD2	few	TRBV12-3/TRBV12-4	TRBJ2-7	TGTGCCAGCACCCGTAGCGGGAGGGCCTTGTACGAGCAGTACTTC	CASTRSGRALYEQYF
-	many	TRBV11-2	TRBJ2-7	TGTGCCAGCAGTTCAATCCGGGGGAGGTACGAGCAGTACTTC	CASSSIRGRYEQYF
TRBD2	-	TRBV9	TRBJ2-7	TGTGCCAGCAGCGTGACTAGCGGGATTAAGCAGTACTTC	CASSVTSGIKQYF
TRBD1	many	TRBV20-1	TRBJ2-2	TGCAGTGCCAACCCCCGGGACAGGGGGCGCTTGGGCGGGGAGCTGTTTTTT	CSANPRDRGRLGGELFF
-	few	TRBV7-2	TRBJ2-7	TGTGCCAGCAGCTTAGCGCAGGAGCTTCCCTACGAGCAGTACTTC	CASSLAQELPYEQYF
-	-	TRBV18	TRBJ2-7	TGTGCCAGCTCACGGGGTACGGGATATGCCTACGAGCAGTACTTC	CASSRGTGYAYEQYF
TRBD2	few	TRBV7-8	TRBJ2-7	TGTGCCAGCAGCTTAGCCCTGACTAGCGGGAGACGGGACGAGCAGTACTTC	CASSLALTSGRRDEQYF
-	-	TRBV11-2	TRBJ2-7	TGTGCCAGCAGCTTAGATCATAAGGGTGAGCAGTACTTC	CASSLDHKGEQYF
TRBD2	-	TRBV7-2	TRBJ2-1	TGTGCCAGCAGTTTCGGACTAGCGGTCAATGAGCAGTTCTTC	CASSFGLAVNEQFF
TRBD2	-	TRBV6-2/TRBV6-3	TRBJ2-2	TGTGCCAGCAGTTACCCCCCCGATAAAACTAGCGGGAGGGCGAACACCGGGGAGCTGTTTTTT	CASSYPPDKTSGRANTGELFF
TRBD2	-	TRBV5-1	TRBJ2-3	TGCGCCAGCAGCTTAAACGGACTAGCGGGAGGGGTACACACAGATACGCAGTATTTT	CASSLNGLAGGVHTDTQYF
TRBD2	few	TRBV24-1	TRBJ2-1	TGTGCCACCAGTGATCCCTCACTAGCGGGAAACTACAATGAGCAGTTCTTC	CATSDPSLAGNYNEQFF
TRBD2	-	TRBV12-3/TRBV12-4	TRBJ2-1	TGTGCCAGCAGTTCGGGACTAGCGGGACTCAATGAGCAGTTCTTC	CASSSGLAGLNEQFF
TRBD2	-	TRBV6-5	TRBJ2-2	TGTGCCAGCAGTTACTCGCCTAGCGGAAACACCGGGGAGCTGTTTTTT	CASSYSPSGNTGELFF
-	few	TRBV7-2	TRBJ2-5	TGTGCCAGCAGCTTAGCGCGGCAGATACTACAAGAGACCCAGTACTTC	CASSLARQILQETQYF
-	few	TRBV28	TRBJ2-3	TGTGCCAGCAGTTTACGTGGGGGCATCGATACGCAGTATTTT	CASSLRGGIDTQYF
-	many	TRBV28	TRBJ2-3	TGTGCCAGCAGTTTTGGACACGGCCCGGATACGCAGTATTTT	CASSFGHGPDTQYF
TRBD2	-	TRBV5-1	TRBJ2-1	TGCGCCAGCAGCTGGACTAGCGGGAGCGGGGAGCAGTTCTTC	CASSWTSGSGEQFF
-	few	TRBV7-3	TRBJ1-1	TGTGCCAGCAGCTCGTCGAGCAGGGGGAACACTGAAGCTTTCTTT	CASSSSSRGNTEAFF
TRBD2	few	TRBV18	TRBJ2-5	TGTGCCAGCTCACCCATCGGGGGGAGCCAAGAGACCCAGTACTTC	CASSPIGGSQETQYF
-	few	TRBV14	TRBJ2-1	TGTGCCAGCAGCCAAGATCGGTGGTGGGAGCAGTTCTTC	CASSQDRWWEQFF
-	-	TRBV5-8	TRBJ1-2	TGTGCCAGCAGCTATGTTCGAGGCTACACCTTC	CASSYVRGYTF
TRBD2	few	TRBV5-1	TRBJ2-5	TGCGCCAGCAGCTTGCCTAGCGGACAAGAGACCCAGTACTTC	CASSLPSGQETQYF
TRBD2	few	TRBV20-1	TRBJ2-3	TGCAGTGCTAGTCTAGCGGGGATGGATGCAGATACGCAGTATTTT	CSASLAGMDADTQYF
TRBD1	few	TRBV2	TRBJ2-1	TGTGCCAGCACCAGGACCCCTCAGGGGGACGCCTACAATGAGCAGTTCTTC	CASTRTPQGDAYNEQFF